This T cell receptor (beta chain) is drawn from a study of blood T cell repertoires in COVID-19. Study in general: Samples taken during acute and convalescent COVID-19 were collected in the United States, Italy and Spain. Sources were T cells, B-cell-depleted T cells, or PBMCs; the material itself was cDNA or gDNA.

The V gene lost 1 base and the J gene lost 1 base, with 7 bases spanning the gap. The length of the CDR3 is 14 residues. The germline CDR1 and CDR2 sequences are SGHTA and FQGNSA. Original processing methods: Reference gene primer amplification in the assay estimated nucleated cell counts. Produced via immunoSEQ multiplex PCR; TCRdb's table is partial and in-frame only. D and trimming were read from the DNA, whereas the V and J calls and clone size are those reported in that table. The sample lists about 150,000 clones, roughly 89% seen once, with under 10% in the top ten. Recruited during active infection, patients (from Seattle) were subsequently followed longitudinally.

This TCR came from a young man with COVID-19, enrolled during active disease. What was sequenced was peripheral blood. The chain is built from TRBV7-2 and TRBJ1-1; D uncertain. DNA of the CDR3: TGTGCCAGCAGCTTAGGGCTCAGGAACACTGAAGCTTTCTTT. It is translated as CASSLGLRNTEAFF.